This T cell receptor (beta chain) was sequenced for a study of cytomegalovirus exposure and HLA in healthy donors. PCR used 60 Vbeta primers and 13 Jbeta primers. Repertoires were generated with immunoSEQ multiplex PCR, while TCRdb's copy carries only in-frame clones and drops some. The top ten clones hold roughly 5% of a sample with around 240,000 clones, about 80% of them seen once. Study-wide points: There were reportedly fewer N-insertions in an Asian-associated ancestry cluster than the roughly 670-donor mean, in a later analysis. Presence/absence analyses supposed approximately even sequencing depth among donors.

Every donor was a healthy person donating bone marrow. CDR1 MDHEN and CDR2 SYDVKM come from the germline V gene. V lost 5 bases to trimming and J lost 4 bases; unmatched junction nucleotides: 3. The CDR3 length is 14 residues. As concerns this clone: Its antigen is unidentified.

This clonotype was sampled from a woman in her 40s in good health and CMV-seropositive. The J gene is TRBJ2-5, the V gene TRBV28; 11 bases align to TRBD1. The sample comprised PBMCs. The CDR3 DNA reads TGTGCCAGCAGTCCCGGACAGGGGGCAGAGACCCAGTACTTC. Translated: CASSPGQGAETQYF.